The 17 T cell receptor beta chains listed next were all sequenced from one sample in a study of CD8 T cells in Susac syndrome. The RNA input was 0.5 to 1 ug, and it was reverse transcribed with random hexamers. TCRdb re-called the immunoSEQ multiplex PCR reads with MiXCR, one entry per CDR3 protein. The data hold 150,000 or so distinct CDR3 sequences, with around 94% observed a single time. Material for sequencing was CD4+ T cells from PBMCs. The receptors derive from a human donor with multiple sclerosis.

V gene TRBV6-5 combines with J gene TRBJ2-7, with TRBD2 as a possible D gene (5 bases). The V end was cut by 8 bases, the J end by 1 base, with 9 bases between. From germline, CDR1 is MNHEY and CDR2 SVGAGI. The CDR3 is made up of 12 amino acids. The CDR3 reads CASVSGSYEQYF. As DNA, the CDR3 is TGTGCCAGCGTTTCGGGATCCTACGAGCAGTACTTC.

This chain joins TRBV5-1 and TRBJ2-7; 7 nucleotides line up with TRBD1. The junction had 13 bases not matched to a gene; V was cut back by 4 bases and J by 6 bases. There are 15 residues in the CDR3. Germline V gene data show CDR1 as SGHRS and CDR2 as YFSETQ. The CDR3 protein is CASSTSTGVAGEQYF. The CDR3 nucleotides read TGCGCCAGCAGCACTTCTACAGGGGTGGCGGGCGAGCAGTACTTC.

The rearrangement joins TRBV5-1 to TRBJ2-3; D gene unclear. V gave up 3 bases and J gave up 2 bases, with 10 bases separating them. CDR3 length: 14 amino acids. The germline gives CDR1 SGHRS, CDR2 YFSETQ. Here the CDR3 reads CASSYSDSTDTQYF. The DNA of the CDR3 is TGCGCCAGCAGCTACTCCGACTCCACAGATACGCAGTATTTT.

The CDR3 bases are TGTGCCAGCAGCTCCAGCCCGGTGTTCTACAATGAGCAGTTCTTC. Amino acids: CASSSSPVFYNEQFF. The rearrangement joins TRBV7-3 to TRBJ2-1; D gene uncertain. The CDR3 is 15 amino acids. The germline gives CDR1 SGHTA, CDR2 FQGTGA. Trimming pared 4 bases from V and 3 bases from J, leaving 13 bases between.

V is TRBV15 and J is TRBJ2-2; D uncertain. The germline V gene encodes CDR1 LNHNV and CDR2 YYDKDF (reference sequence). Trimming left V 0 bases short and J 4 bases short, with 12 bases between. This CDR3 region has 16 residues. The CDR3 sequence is CATSREYGPSTGELFF. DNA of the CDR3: TGTGCCACCAGCAGAGAGTACGGACCCTCCACCGGGGAGCTGTTTTTT. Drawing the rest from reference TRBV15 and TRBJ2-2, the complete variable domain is DAMVIQNPRYQVTQFGKPVTLSCSQTLNHNVMYWYQQKSSQAPKLLFHYYDKDFNNEADTPDNFQSRRPNTSFCFLDIRSPGLGDTAMYLCATSREYGPSTGELFFGEGSRLTVL.

The CDR3 DNA follows: TGCAGTGCTCTCACTACATCGGGACAGGTCGAGGACGGGGCTTTCTTT. Translation: CSALTTSGQVEDGAFF. The rearrangement joins TRBV20-1 to TRBJ1-1, with TRBD1 matching over 8 bases. The CDR3 sequence is 16 residues long. After removal of 5 bases from V and 11 bases from J, the junction contained 22 bases not matched to a gene. Germline loops: CDR1 DFQATT, CDR2 SNEGSKA (reference sequence).

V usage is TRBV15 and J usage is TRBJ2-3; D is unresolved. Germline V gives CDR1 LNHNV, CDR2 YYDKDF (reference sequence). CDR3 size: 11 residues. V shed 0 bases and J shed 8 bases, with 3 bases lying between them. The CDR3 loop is CATSREGTQYF. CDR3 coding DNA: TGTGCCACCAGCAGAGAGGGTACGCAGTATTTT.

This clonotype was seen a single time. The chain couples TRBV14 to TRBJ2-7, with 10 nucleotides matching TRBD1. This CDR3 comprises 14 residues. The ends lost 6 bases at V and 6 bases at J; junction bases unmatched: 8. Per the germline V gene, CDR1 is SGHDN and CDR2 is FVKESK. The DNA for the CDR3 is TGTGCCAGCAGTCCGAGGGACAGGGGTCGCGAGCAGTACTTC. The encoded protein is CASSPRDRGREQYF.

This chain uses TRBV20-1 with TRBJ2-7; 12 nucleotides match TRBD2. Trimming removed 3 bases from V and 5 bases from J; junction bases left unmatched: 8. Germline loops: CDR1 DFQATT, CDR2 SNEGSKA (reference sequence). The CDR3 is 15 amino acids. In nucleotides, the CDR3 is TGCAGTGCTAGGGGACTAGCGGGTGGAACCGACGAGCAGTACTTC. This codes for CSARGLAGGTDEQYF.

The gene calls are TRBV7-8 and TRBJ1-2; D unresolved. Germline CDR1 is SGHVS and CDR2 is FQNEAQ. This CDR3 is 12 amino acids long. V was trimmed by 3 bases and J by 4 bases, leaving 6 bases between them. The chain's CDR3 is CASSFTRYGYTF. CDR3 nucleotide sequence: TGTGCCAGCAGCTTTACACGCTATGGCTACACCTTC.

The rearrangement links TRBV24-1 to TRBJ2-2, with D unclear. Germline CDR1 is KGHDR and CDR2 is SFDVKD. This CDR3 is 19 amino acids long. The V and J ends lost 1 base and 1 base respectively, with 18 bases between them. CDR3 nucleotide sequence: TGTGCCACCAGTGATTTTTTGGGGTCCGGTTCTTTGAACACCGGGGAGCTGTTTTTT. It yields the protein CATSDFLGSGSLNTGELFF.

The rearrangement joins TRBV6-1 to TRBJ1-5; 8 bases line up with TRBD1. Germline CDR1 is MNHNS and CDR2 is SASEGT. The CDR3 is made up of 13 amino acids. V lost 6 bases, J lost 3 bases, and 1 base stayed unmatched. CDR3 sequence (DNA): TGTGCCAGCAGGGACAGGGACAATCAGCCCCAGCATTTT. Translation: CASRDRDNQPQHF.

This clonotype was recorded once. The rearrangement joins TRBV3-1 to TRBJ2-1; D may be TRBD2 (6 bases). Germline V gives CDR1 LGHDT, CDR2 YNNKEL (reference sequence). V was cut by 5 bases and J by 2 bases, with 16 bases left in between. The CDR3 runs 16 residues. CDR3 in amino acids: CASSIYGGGTYNEQFF. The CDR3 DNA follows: TGTGCCAGCAGCATCTACGGTGGGGGGACCTACAATGAGCAGTTCTTC.

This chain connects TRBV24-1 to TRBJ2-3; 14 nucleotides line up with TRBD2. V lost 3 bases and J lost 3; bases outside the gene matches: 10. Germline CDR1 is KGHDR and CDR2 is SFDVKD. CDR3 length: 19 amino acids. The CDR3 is CATSDHTGTSGRGTDTQYF. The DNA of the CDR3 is TGTGCCACCAGTGATCATACCGGGACTAGCGGGAGAGGGACAGATACGCAGTATTTT.

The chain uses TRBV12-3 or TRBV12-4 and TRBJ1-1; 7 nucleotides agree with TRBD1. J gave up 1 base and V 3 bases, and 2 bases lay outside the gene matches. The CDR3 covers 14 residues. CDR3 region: CASSFNRGNTEAFF. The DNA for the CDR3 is TGTGCCAGCAGTTTTAACAGGGGGAACACTGAAGCTTTCTTT.

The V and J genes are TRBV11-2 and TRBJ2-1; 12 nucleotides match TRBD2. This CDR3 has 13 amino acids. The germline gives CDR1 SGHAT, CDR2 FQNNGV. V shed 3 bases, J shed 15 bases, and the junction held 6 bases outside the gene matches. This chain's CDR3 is CASSFETSGSPFF. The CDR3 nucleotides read TGTGCCAGCAGCTTCGAGACTAGCGGGAGTCCGTTCTTC.

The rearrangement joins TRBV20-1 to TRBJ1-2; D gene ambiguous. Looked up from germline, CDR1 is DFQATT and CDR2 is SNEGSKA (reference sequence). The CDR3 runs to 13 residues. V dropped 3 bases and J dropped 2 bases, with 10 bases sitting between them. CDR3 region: CSARVGKNYGYTF. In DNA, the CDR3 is TGCAGTGCTAGGGTCGGAAAAAACTATGGCTACACCTTC.